This entry lists 5 T cell receptor beta chains sequenced from one sample in a study of HIV-infected patients and healthy controls. TCRdb passed the 5' RACE reads through MiXCR, listing each CDR3 protein once. The sample has 15,000 to 20,000 distinct CDR3 sequences; roughly 17% are singletons. Sequenced material: CD8+ T cells from blood. These receptors were taken from a human donor in good health.

V gene TRBV7-8 combines with J gene TRBJ2-3; TRBD2 aligns across 10 bases. There are 19 residues in the CDR3. V lost 2 bases to trimming and J lost 2 bases; unmatched junction nucleotides: 13. Germline V CDR1 and CDR2: SGHVS, FQNEAQ. CDR3 region: CASSLRPESGGGPTDTQYF. Here the CDR3 DNA reads TGTGCCAGCAGCTTAAGGCCCGAAAGCGGGGGGGGACCCACAGATACGCAGTATTTT.

This clonotype rates as medium-sized. The CDR3 reads CASSLGWQPNSPLHF. Written as DNA, the CDR3 is TGTGCCAGCAGCTTGGGGTGGCAGCCCAATTCACCCCTCCACTTT. V gene TRBV5-6 combines with J gene TRBJ1-6; D ambiguous. The germline V gene has CDR1 SGHDT and CDR2 YYEEEE. V lost 0 bases and J 7 bases, leaving 11 bases between the germline ends. The CDR3 is 15 residues long.

This clonotype was seen a handful of times. This chain joins TRBV12-3 or TRBV12-4 and TRBJ1-2; 9 bases match TRBD1. Unmatched junction bases numbered 7, after V lost 4 bases and J lost 7 bases. The CDR3 spans 14 residues. The CDR3: CASSSTGTGFGYTF. The DNA for the CDR3 is TGTGCCAGCAGTTCCACCGGGACAGGGTTTGGCTACACCTTC.

The rearrangement uses TRBV6-2 or TRBV6-3 and TRBJ1-2, with D maybe TRBD1 (6 bases). The V end lost 6 bases, the J end lost 4 bases, and 15 bases lay between the germline ends. This CDR3 has 14 residues. Germline loops: CDR1 MNHEY, CDR2 SVGEGT. The CDR3: CASRFIATGYGYTF. The CDR3 DNA reads TGTGCCAGCAGATTCATCGCGACAGGCTATGGCTACACCTTC.

This chain connects TRBV2 to TRBJ1-1, with a possible D match to TRBD1 (5 bases). The ends were cut back, 7 bases at V and 6 bases at J, with 15 bases in the middle. The CDR3 has 13 amino acids. Germline V gene data show CDR1 as SNHLY and CDR2 as FYNNEI. This chain's CDR3 is CASTGAGLAEAFF. Written as DNA, the CDR3 is TGTGCCAGCACCGGCGCGGGGCTCGCTGAAGCTTTCTTT.